This is a list of T cell receptor beta chains from one sample in a study of blood T cell repertoires in COVID-19. The repertoire was sequenced with immunoSEQ multiplex PCR; TCRdb's copy has only in-frame clones and lacks some. The sample carries 140,000 to 150,000 clones, 84% recorded once. Sequenced sample: PBMCs or T cells enriched from blood (not recorded which). The origin of the receptors is a woman aged 45 to 65 who had been exposed to COVID-19. CDR3s include the opening cysteine and the closing phenylalanine or tryptophan. D genes are given only for firm matches. The size field is filled for only some rows; it gives once, few, many or a size class.

J gene,clone size,V gene,D gene,CDR3 DNA,CDR3 protein
TRBJ1-1,NA,TRBV9,NA,TGTGCCAGCAGCCGAGGGGGGGAGGTGAACACTGAAGCTTTCTTT,CASSRGGEVNTEAFF
TRBJ2-5,NA,TRBV7-3,NA,TGTGCCAGCAGCCCCCTAAGGGGTGGGGAGACCCAGTACTTC,CASSPLRGGETQYF
TRBJ2-1,NA,TRBV19,TRBD1,TGTGCCAGTAGTATAGTCAGGGCAGGGGGCCGGGGGAACAATGAGCAGTTCTTC,CASSIVRAGGRGNNEQFF
TRBJ2-5,NA,TRBV9,NA,TGTGCCAGCAGCGTAGGGGTAGGGGATAGGGAGACCCAGTACTTC,CASSVGVGDRETQYF
TRBJ2-3,NA,TRBV6-1,NA,TGTGCCAGCAGTGAAAGGGTCCCGAGGGGCACAGATACGCAGTATTTT,CASSERVPRGTDTQYF
TRBJ1-6,once,TRBV3-1/TRBV3-2,NA,TGTGCCAGCAGCCCTGACATTATTCTCCCTAATTCACCCCTCCACTTT,CASSPDIILPNSPLHF
TRBJ1-6,NA,TRBV6-7,NA,TGTGCCAGCAGTTACTCGAACAGGCCGGGTGGATCACCCCTCCACTTT,CASSYSNRPGGSPLHF
TRBJ1-3,NA,TRBV6-1,NA,TGTGCCAGCACTAAAGGGGGGGCGCGGGGAAACACCATATATTTT,CASTKGGARGNTIYF
TRBJ1-1,NA,TRBV11-2,NA,TGTGCCAGCAGCTTACAGGGATTGAACACTGAAGCTTTCTTT,CASSLQGLNTEAFF
TRBJ2-1,NA,TRBV6-5,NA,TGTGCCAGCAGGTCACAAAACAGGGGAGGAGAGCAGTTCTTC,CASRSQNRGGEQFF
TRBJ2-5,NA,TRBV9,NA,TGTGCCAGCAGCGTTCGTCCTGACAGCAGTGGGACCCAGTACTTC,CASSVRPDSSGTQYF
TRBJ2-7,NA,TRBV21-1,NA,TGTGCCAGCAGCAAAGCGGCTAGTACGCCCCACGAGCAGTACTTC,CASSKAASTPHEQYF
TRBJ2-3,NA,TRBV5-1,TRBD1,TGCGCCAGCAGCTCTAGGGGCCAGGGGGGCACAGATACGCAGTATTTT,CASSSRGQGGTDTQYF
TRBJ2-5,NA,TRBV11-2,TRBD2,TGTGCCAGCAGGCTCCTCCCAGTAGGGCGGGGGGGCCCTGAGACCCAGTACTTC,CASRLLPVGRGGPETQYF
TRBJ2-4,NA,TRBV28,TRBD1,TGTGCCAGCAGCCAGGGGGTAAACATTCAGTACTTC,CASSQGVNIQYF